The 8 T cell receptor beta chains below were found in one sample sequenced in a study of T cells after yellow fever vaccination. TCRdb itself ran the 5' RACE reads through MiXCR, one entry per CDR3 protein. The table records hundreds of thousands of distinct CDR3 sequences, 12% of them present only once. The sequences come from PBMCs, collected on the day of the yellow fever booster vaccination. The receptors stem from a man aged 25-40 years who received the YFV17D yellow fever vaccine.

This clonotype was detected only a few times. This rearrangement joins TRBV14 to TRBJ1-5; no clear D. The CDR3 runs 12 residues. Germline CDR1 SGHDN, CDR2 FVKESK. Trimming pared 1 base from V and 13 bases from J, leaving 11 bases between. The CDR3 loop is CASSQGEGSQHF. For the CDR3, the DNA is TGTGCCAGCAGCCAAGGGGAGGGTTCTCAGCATTTT. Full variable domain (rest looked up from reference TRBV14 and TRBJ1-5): EAGVTQFPSHSVIEKGQTVTLRCDPISGHDNLYWYRRVMGKEIKFLLHFVKESKQDESGMPNNRFLAERTGGTYSTLKVQPAELEDSGVYFCASSQGEGSQHFGDGTRLSIL.

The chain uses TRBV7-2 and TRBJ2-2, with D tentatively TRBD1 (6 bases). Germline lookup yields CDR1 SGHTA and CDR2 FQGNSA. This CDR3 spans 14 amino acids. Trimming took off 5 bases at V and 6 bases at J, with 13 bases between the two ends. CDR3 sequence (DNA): TGTGCCAGCAGCCTCGACAGGATGTCCGGGGAGCTGTTTTTT. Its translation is CASSLDRMSGELFF.

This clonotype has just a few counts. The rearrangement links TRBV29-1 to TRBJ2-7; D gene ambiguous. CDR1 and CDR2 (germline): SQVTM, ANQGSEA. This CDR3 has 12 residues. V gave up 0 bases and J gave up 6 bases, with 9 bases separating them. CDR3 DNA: TGCAGCGTTGAAGATCGCAGCATCGAGCAGTACTTC. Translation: CSVEDRSIEQYF.

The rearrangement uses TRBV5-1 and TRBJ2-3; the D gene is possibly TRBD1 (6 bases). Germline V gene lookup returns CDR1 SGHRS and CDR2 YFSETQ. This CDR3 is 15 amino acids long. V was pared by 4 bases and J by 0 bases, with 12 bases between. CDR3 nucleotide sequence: TGCGCCAGCAGCGGGACATTTTTTAGCACAGATACGCAGTATTTT. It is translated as CASSGTFFSTDTQYF.

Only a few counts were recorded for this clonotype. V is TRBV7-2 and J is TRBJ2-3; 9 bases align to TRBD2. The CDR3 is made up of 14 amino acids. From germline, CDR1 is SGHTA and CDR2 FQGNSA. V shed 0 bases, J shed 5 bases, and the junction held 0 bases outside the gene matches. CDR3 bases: TGTGCCAGCAGCTTAGCGCGGGAGGGAGATACGCAGTATTTT. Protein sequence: CASSLAREGDTQYF.

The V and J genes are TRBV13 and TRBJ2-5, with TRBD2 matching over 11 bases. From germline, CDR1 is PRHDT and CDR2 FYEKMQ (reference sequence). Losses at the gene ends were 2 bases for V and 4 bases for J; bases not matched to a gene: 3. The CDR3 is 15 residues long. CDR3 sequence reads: CASSLTSGRRETQYF. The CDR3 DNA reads TGTGCCAGCAGCTTAACTAGCGGGAGAAGAGAGACCCAGTACTTC.

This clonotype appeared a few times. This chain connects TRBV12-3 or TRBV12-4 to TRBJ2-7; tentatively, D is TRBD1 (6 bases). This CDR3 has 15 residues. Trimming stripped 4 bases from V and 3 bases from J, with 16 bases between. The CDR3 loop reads CASSSLGHTIYEQYF. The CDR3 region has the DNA TGTGCCAGCAGTTCCCTGGGACACACGATCTACGAGCAGTACTTC.

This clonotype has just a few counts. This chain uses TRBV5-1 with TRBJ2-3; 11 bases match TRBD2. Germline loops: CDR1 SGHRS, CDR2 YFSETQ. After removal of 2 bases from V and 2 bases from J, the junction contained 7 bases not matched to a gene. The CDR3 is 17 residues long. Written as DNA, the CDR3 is TGCGCCAGCAGCTTACCTAGCGGGAGGAAACACACAGATACGCAGTATTTT. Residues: CASSLPSGRKHTDTQYF.